The 10 T cell receptor beta chains below come from one sample, sequenced in a study of radiation and T cells in renal cell carcinoma. Treatment denoted: treatment-naive control, cytoreductive nephrectomy. Clones were read by immunoSEQ multiplex PCR, and TCRdb kept only the in-frame ones, dropping some. The sample consists of 10,000 to 12,000 clones, 58% of them appearing once. This specimen was tumor tissue, taken from a patient whose treatment was nephrectomy without radiotherapy. The receptors derive from a man in his forties or fifties with renal cell carcinoma.

This chain connects TRBV5-1 to TRBJ2-5; D not resolved. The V and J ends lost 5 bases and 1 base respectively, with 9 bases between them. There are 13 residues in the CDR3. Per the germline V gene, CDR1 is SGHRS and CDR2 is YFSETQ. The CDR3 region has the DNA TGCGCCAGCAGTCTCGTATTCCAAGAGACCCAGTACTTC. Protein sequence: CASSLVFQETQYF.

This clone appeared a single time. The chain carries TRBV19 and TRBJ2-1; 11 nucleotides agree with TRBD2. The ends lost 5 bases at V and 8 bases at J; junction bases unmatched: 8. CDR3 length equals 15 residues. Per the germline V gene, CDR1 is LNHDA and CDR2 is SQIVND (reference sequence). The CDR3 reads CASSGRLAGGDEQFF. The CDR3 bases are TGTGCCAGTAGTGGGCGGCTAGCGGGAGGCGATGAGCAGTTCTTC.

The chain joins TRBV9 to TRBJ2-1; 9 bases align to TRBD1. CDR3 length: 19 amino acids. J was trimmed by 3 bases and V by 4 bases; bases with no gene match: 17. CDR1 is SGDLS and CDR2 is YYNGEE in the germline V gene. CDR3 amino acids: CASSHTTAQSGQGYNEQFF. The DNA for the CDR3 is TGTGCCAGCAGCCACACGACGGCGCAATCGGGACAGGGCTACAATGAGCAGTTCTTC.

V and J are TRBV28 and TRBJ2-7; D not resolved. Germline values: CDR1 MDHEN, CDR2 SYDVKM. V lost 3 bases and J 3 bases, leaving 6 bases between the germline ends. The length of the CDR3 is 12 residues. CDR3 residues: CASSFSVYEQYF. CDR3 nucleotide sequence: TGTGCCAGCAGTTTCTCGGTCTACGAGCAGTACTTC.

In this sample, this clone turned up a few times. The chain employs TRBV2 and TRBJ1-1; no clear D. V was cut by 0 bases and J by 4 bases, with 0 bases left in between. The CDR3 has 11 amino acids. CDR1 SNHLY and CDR2 FYNNEI come from the germline V gene. Here the CDR3 DNA reads TGTGCCAGCAGTGAAGCCACTGAAGCTTTCTTT. Its translation is CASSEATEAFF.

This chain links TRBV28 with TRBJ2-3; possibly TRBD1 for D (5 bases). Germline V gene data show CDR1 as MDHEN and CDR2 as SYDVKM. Between the trimmed V and J ends, which lost 3 bases and 2 bases, there was a span of 18 bases. CDR3 size: 17 residues. DNA of the CDR3: TGTGCCAGCAGTTTTAATCCGGACACCTACCCCACAGATACGCAGTATTTT. It is translated as CASSFNPDTYPTDTQYF.

The chain employs TRBV19 and TRBJ2-1, with 9 positions matching TRBD2. This CDR3 comprises 14 residues. From germline, CDR1 is LNHDA and CDR2 SQIVND (reference sequence). Germline trimming cut 5 bases from V and 3 bases from J; bases unmatched to any gene: 2. CDR3 residues: CASSPSGIYNEQFF. In DNA, the CDR3 is TGTGCCAGTAGTCCTAGCGGGATCTACAATGAGCAGTTCTTC.

This clone was counted a single time. V gene TRBV19 combines with J gene TRBJ1-5; no definite D call. V lost 5 bases, J lost 9 bases, and 14 bases lay in between. This CDR3 contains 13 residues. Germline CDR1 is LNHDA and CDR2 is SQIVND (reference sequence). This chain's CDR3 is CASSLSPRAPQHF. DNA for the CDR3: TGTGCCAGTAGTTTGAGTCCCAGAGCGCCCCAGCATTTT. The variable domain in full, completed from reference TRBV19 and TRBJ1-5, reads DGGITQSPKYLFRKEGQNVTLSCEQNLNHDAMYWYRQDPGQGLRLIYYSQIVNDFQKGDIAEGYSVSREKKESFPLTVTSAQKNPTAFYLCASSLSPRAPQHFGDGTRLSIL.

This clone turned up a few times. This chain uses TRBV28 with TRBJ1-2; TRBD1 aligns across 10 bases. The V gene end was trimmed by 6 bases and the J gene end by 5 bases; junction bases not matched to a gene: 9. Germline CDR1 MDHEN, CDR2 SYDVKM. The CDR3 extends over 15 amino acids. CDR3 in amino acids: CASSRDRGGGYGYTF. The DNA for the CDR3 is TGTGCCAGCAGCCGGGACAGGGGAGGAGGGTATGGCTACACCTTC.

This chain joins TRBV19 and TRBJ1-4, with D unclear. The germline CDR1 and CDR2 sequences are LNHDA and SQIVND (reference sequence). This CDR3 has 13 amino acids. V dropped 3 bases and J dropped 8 bases, with 10 bases sitting between them. In nucleotides, the CDR3 is TGTGCCAGTAGTATTCTGGGTACGGAAAAACTGTTTTTT. This encodes CASSILGTEKLFF. Full variable domain (rest looked up from reference TRBV19 and TRBJ1-4): DGGITQSPKYLFRKEGQNVTLSCEQNLNHDAMYWYRQDPGQGLRLIYYSQIVNDFQKGDIAEGYSVSREKKESFPLTVTSAQKNPTAFYLCASSILGTEKLFFGSGTQLSVL.